The TCR beta chain described here comes from a study of identical twins. Study results and caveats: Insertions were reduced in abundant cord blood beta clonotypes but not in memory repertoires.

This clonotype came up many times. Its antigen remains unidentified. Unique molecular identifiers were present on the cDNA, which also gained a universal primer site by template switching. Using its own MiXCR run on the 5' RACE reads, TCRdb lists one record per CDR3 protein. The data show around 250,000 distinct CDR3 sequences, about 8% seen once. The CDR3 has 10 amino acids. V lost 6 bases and J lost 7, with 4 bases in between. Germline CDR1 is MNHNY and CDR2 is SVGAGI (reference sequence). These data were likewise used in another study, on yellow fever vaccine responses in identical twins.

The chain couples TRBV6-6 to TRBJ2-1, with unresolved D. This TCR derives from a woman aged 18-29 years in good health. Source material: CD8+ T cells sorted from blood. The CDR3 loop reads CASRQNEQFF. The CDR3 nucleotides are TGTGCCAGCAGGCAAAATGAGCAGTTCTTC.